These 25 T cell receptor beta chains originate from one sample sequenced in a study of T cell repertoires in cytomegalovirus infection (dated by TCRdb to between 2017 and 2020). For sequencing, an Illumina HiSeq 1500 was employed. Starting from the raw public reads, TCRdb applied fastp trimming at Q25, assembled clones with MiXCR and retained in-frame beta chains. Every entry covers one CDR3 protein and lists the most common genes and DNA from its rows. Recorded for this sample are about 890,000 distinct CDR3 sequences; around a third of them occurred a single time. The ten largest clonotypes hold about 14% of the sample. No antigen is known for these receptors. In the paper's terms, the treatment or condition label means: in vitro stimulation with specific CMV peptide epitopes to enrich CMV-specific T cells. The sequences come from cultured CD8+ T cells from PBMCs, collected from culture after CMV antigen stimulation. The receptors derive from a human donor in good health (CMV status not recorded). Some clones in this sample may be carry-over from other donors' samples.

The chain has TRBV12-3 or TRBV12-4 and TRBJ1-4; D gene unclear. Trimming left V 6 bases short and J 3 bases short, with 8 bases between. There are 13 residues in the CDR3. CDR3 sequence: CASRWQANEKLFF. The CDR3 nucleotides are TGTGCCAGCAGGTGGCAGGCTAATGAAAAACTGTTTTTT.

At least ten counts were recorded for this clonotype. The chain uses TRBV9 and TRBJ1-1; no definite D call. The CDR3 spans 13 residues. V shed 4 bases and J shed 6 bases, with 13 bases lying between them. CDR1 and CDR2 from the germline V gene are SGDLS and YYNGEE. The CDR3 reads CASSPGGPAEAFF. As DNA, the CDR3 is TGTGCCAGCAGCCCCGGAGGGCCCGCTGAAGCTTTCTTT. Looking up the rest from reference TRBV9 and TRBJ1-1 gives the full variable domain: DSGVTQTPKHLITATGQRVTLRCSPRSGDLSVYWYQQSLDQGLQFLIQYYNGEERAKGNILERFSAQQFPDLHSELNLSSLELGDSALYFCASSPGGPAEAFFGQGTRLTVV.

About this clonotype itself: One base away lies a much larger clone, so this may be a sequencing read error. The chain links TRBV6-6 to TRBJ2-3; 7 bases match TRBD2. J gave up 1 base and V 4 bases, and 2 bases lay outside the gene matches. The germline gives CDR1 MNHNY, CDR2 SVGAGI (reference sequence). The CDR3 runs to 14 residues. The CDR3 coding sequence is TGTGCCAGCAGTTGCGCGGGAGGCACAGATACGCAGTATTTT. It encodes CASSCAGGTDTQYF.

The count of this clonotype is one. The junction and the germline gene differ at one end; a read error may be behind it. The chain joins TRBV11-2 to TRBJ2-2; D perhaps matches TRBD2 (5 bases). This CDR3 contains 13 residues. Germline V lookup: CDR1 SGHAT, CDR2 FQNNGV. Here the CDR3 reads CAIQEVNTGEPFF. The CDR3 DNA reads TGTGCCATCCAGGAAGTTAACACCGGGGAGCCGTTTTTT.

CDR3 in amino acids: CATQGSGQGVGYTF. CDR3 DNA: TGTGCCACGCAAGGTTCCGGACAGGGTGTAGGCTACACCTTC. This chain links TRBV6-5 with TRBJ1-2; 8 positions match TRBD1. Germline assignment: CDR1 MNHEY and CDR2 SVGAGI. Losses at the gene ends were 10 bases for V and 8 bases for J; bases not matched to a gene: 15. There are 14 residues in the CDR3.

This clonotype was detected many times. The rearrangement links TRBV7-2 to TRBJ1-2; D unclear. Germline values: CDR1 SGHTA, CDR2 FQGNSA. The ends were cut back, 1 base at V and 5 bases at J, with 5 bases in the middle. This CDR3 has 12 amino acids. The CDR3 nucleotides read TGTGCCAGCAGCTTAGGCCCGTATGGCTACACCTTC. This translates into CASSLGPYGYTF.

This clonotype was counted a few times. The genes are TRBV29-1 and TRBJ2-1, with D maybe TRBD1 (6 bases). Germline CDR1 SQVTM, CDR2 ANQGSEA. The V end was cut by 6 bases, the J end by 4 bases, with 10 bases between. This CDR3 region has 12 residues. CDR3 DNA sequence: TGCAGCGTCCCCGACAGGTACAATGAGCAGTTCTTC. Translation gives CSVPDRYNEQFF.

This clonotype was seen ten or more times. V usage is TRBV12-3 or TRBV12-4 and J usage is TRBJ2-5, with a tentative D call TRBD1 (6 bases). Trimming removed 5 bases from V and 2 bases from J, with 15 bases in between. The CDR3 covers 15 residues. This chain's CDR3 is CASSTWTVNQETQYF. CDR3 nucleotide sequence: TGTGCCAGCAGTACCTGGACAGTCAATCAAGAGACCCAGTACTTC.

The chain recombines TRBV19 with TRBJ1-5, with TRBD1 identical over 8 bases. The CDR3 extends over 14 amino acids. CDR1 is LNHDA, CDR2 SQIVND, per germline (reference sequence). V shed 7 bases and J 6 bases; nucleotides not matched to a gene: 8. CDR3 nucleotide sequence: TGTGCCAGTACTTCGACAGGGGATCGTCAGCCCCAGCATTTT. As protein: CASTSTGDRQPQHF.

This rearrangement joins TRBV6-1 to TRBJ2-3; 8 bases match TRBD1. The length of the CDR3 is 16 residues. Trimming cost V 0 bases and J 5 bases; bases outside gene matches: 7. Germline V gene lookup returns CDR1 MNHNS and CDR2 SASEGT. CDR3 in amino acids: CASSEAPGGGGDTQYF. CDR3 nucleotide sequence: TGTGCCAGCAGTGAAGCTCCAGGGGGCGGCGGAGATACGCAGTATTTT.

This clonotype was seen more than once but under ten times. The chain links TRBV7-9 to TRBJ1-1; TRBD1 is a possible D gene (6 bases). The germline V gene encodes CDR1 SEHNR and CDR2 FQNEAQ (reference sequence). The CDR3 has 15 residues. The germline V and J ends were trimmed by 5 bases and 3 bases, with 16 bases remaining between them. The CDR3 protein is CASSHLRGADTEAFF. CDR3 coding DNA: TGTGCCAGCAGCCACCTCAGGGGAGCTGACACTGAAGCTTTCTTT.

This clonotype has a handful of counts. The rearrangement links TRBV25-1 to TRBJ2-2; possible D gene TRBD2, 7 bases. The germline V gene encodes CDR1 MGHDK and CDR2 SYGVNS. CDR3 length equals 18 residues. V lost 1 base and J lost 1, with 16 bases in between. The CDR3 here is CASSEWGEGTWNTGELFF. The CDR3 coding sequence is TGTGCCAGCAGTGAATGGGGGGAGGGGACATGGAACACCGGGGAGCTGTTTTTT.

This clonotype was recorded only once. This may come from a read error, since a much larger clone is one base off. The chain employs TRBV7-2 and TRBJ2-5; 8 positions agree with TRBD2. Germline CDR1 SGHTA, CDR2 FQGNSA. The J segment lost 5 bases and the V segment lost 5 bases, leaving 4 bases of the junction unmatched. The CDR3 consists of 13 residues. The CDR3, as DNA: TGTGCCAGCAGCGCGGGACTAGAGGAGACCCAGTACTTC. Its translation: CASSAGLEETQYF.

The genes are TRBV2 and TRBJ1-1; weak D call: TRBD1 (5 bases). CDR3 length equals 14 residues. Germline loops: CDR1 SNHLY, CDR2 FYNNEI. V dropped 3 bases and J dropped 1 base, with 9 bases sitting between them. The CDR3 loop reads CASSERDGNTEAFF. CDR3 DNA: TGTGCCAGCAGTGAGCGGGACGGGAACACTGAAGCTTTCTTT.

V gene TRBV6-6 combines with J gene TRBJ2-6, with D possibly matching TRBD2 (5 bases). The CDR3 is 18 residues long. CDR1 and CDR2 from the germline V gene are MNHNY and SVGAGI (reference sequence). The germline V and J ends were trimmed by 5 bases and 0 bases, with 17 bases remaining between them. CDR3 bases: TGTGCCAGCAGTAGCGGCGACCCCACTCTCTCTGGGGCCAACGTCCTGACTTTC. It is translated as CASSSGDPTLSGANVLTF.

This clonotype has just one count. The chain recombines TRBV2 with TRBJ1-5, with TRBD1 identical over 8 bases. The V gene end was trimmed by 5 bases and the J gene end by 2 bases; junction bases not matched to a gene: 14. Germline CDR1 is SNHLY and CDR2 is FYNNEI. The length of the CDR3 is 18 residues. CDR3 protein: CASSPQLERTGRNQPQHF. Here the CDR3 DNA reads TGTGCCAGCAGTCCTCAACTAGAACGGACAGGGCGCAATCAGCCCCAGCATTTT.

A few counts support this clonotype. The V gene is TRBV5-6, the J gene TRBJ1-4; D is possibly TRBD1 (6 bases). This CDR3 has 15 residues. Looked up from germline, CDR1 is SGHDT and CDR2 is YYEEEE. V was shortened by 4 bases and J by 5 bases, with 15 bases between the two germline ends. CDR3 sequence: CASSARRRGNEKLFF. Written as DNA, the CDR3 is TGTGCCAGCAGCGCGAGGCGCAGGGGCAATGAAAAACTGTTTTTT. Variable domain in full (rest from reference TRBV5-6 and TRBJ1-4): DAGVTQSPTHLIKTRGQQVTLRCSPKSGHDTVSWYQQALGQGPQFIFQYYEEEERQRGNFPDRFSGHQFPNYSSELNVNALLLGDSALYLCASSARRRGNEKLFFGSGTQLSVL.

The chain combines TRBV4-2 with TRBJ2-1; 7 bases are shared with TRBD1. This CDR3 is 17 amino acids long. Trimming cost V 0 bases and J 0 bases; bases outside gene matches: 5. The germline V gene has CDR1 LGHNA and CDR2 YNFKEQ. The chain's CDR3 is CASSQEGTGASYNEQFF. The CDR3 DNA follows: TGTGCCAGCAGCCAAGAAGGCACAGGGGCCTCCTACAATGAGCAGTTCTTC.

This clonotype was observed a handful of times. V is TRBV24-1 and J is TRBJ2-3; D not resolved. Trimming took off 6 bases at V and 6 bases at J, with 9 bases between the two ends. CDR1 is KGHDR, CDR2 SFDVKD, per germline. The CDR3 length is 12 residues. DNA for the CDR3: TGTGCCACCAGTAGCCCCATGGATACGCAGTATTTT. Translation gives CATSSPMDTQYF.

V is TRBV28 and J is TRBJ2-1, with 10 bases fitting TRBD2. J was trimmed by 7 bases and V by 1 base; bases with no gene match: 7. CDR3 length equals 16 residues. Germline assignment: CDR1 MDHEN and CDR2 SYDVKM. CDR3 sequence (DNA): TGTGCCAGCAGTTTATTGAGCGGGGGGGTCAGGAATGAGCAGTTCTTC. Its protein product is CASSLLSGGVRNEQFF. The entire variable domain, with the rest obtained from reference TRBV28 and TRBJ2-1, is as follows: DVKVTQSSRYLVKRTGEKVFLECVQDMDHENMFWYRQDPGLGLRLIYFSYDVKMKEKGDIPEGYSVSREKKERFSLILESASTNQTSMYLCASSLLSGGVRNEQFFGPGTRLTVL.

This clonotype was seen a few times. The V gene is TRBV27, the J gene TRBJ1-1; weak D call: TRBD1 (5 bases). V was shortened by 5 bases and J by 6 bases, with 25 bases between the two germline ends. CDR3 length: 17 amino acids. Per germline, CDR1 MNHEY and CDR2 SMNVEV (reference sequence). CDR3 coding DNA: TGTGCCAGCAGTCCATTCCCTAGGGACCCAGATGGAGCTGAAGCTTTCTTT. Its protein product is CASSPFPRDPDGAEAFF.

This rearrangement joins TRBV12-5 to TRBJ2-1; maybe TRBD2 (5 bases). V was shortened by 6 bases and J by 6 bases, with 9 bases between the two germline ends. The CDR3 consists of 12 residues. CDR1 is LGHNT, CDR2 FRNRAP, per germline. CDR3 amino acids: CASGRTSNEQFF. CDR3 bases: TGTGCTAGTGGCCGTACTAGCAATGAGCAGTTCTTC.

As concerns this clonotype: This may stem from a read error, because a much larger clone lies one nucleotide away. The V gene is TRBV7-6, the J gene TRBJ2-1; TRBD1 matches 7 bases. The CDR3 totals 16 residues. Germline loops: CDR1 SGHVS, CDR2 FNYEAQ. The CDR3 nucleotides are TGTGCCGGCAGCTTAGACAGGGCTCTAACCTACAATGAGCAGTTCTTC. Its protein is CAGSLDRALTYNEQFF. Full variable domain (missing parts from reference TRBV7-6 and TRBJ2-1): GAGVSQSPRYKVTKRGQDVALRCDPISGHVSLYWYRQALGQGPEFLTYFNYEAQQDKSGLPNDRFSAERPEGSISTLTIQRTEQRDSAMYRCAGSLDRALTYNEQFFGPGTRLTVL.

The rearrangement joins TRBV29-1 to TRBJ2-1; 9 bases map to TRBD1. The CDR3 loop spans 17 amino acids. Germline V gives CDR1 SQVTM, CDR2 ANQGSEA. V shed 5 bases, J shed 2 bases, and the junction held 13 bases outside the gene matches. In DNA form, the CDR3 reads TGCAGCGTTCGCCTTCTCTGGACAGGGGACCCCTACAATGAGCAGTTCTTC. Amino acids: CSVRLLWTGDPYNEQFF.

This clonotype has more than one count but fewer than ten. The V gene is TRBV12-3 or TRBV12-4, the J gene TRBJ2-3; 10 positions match TRBD1. Losses at the gene ends were 5 bases for V and 4 bases for J; bases not matched to a gene: 9. This CDR3 region has 16 residues. CDR3 bases: TGTGCCAGCAGTCCCCGGGACAGGGGAGAATCAGATACGCAGTATTTT. Translated: CASSPRDRGESDTQYF.